Given below is one TCR beta chain in context. The antigen is not known. The entry originates in a study of cytomegalovirus exposure and HLA in healthy donors. Germline CDR1 is SGHDT and CDR2 is YYEEEE. CDR3 length equals 14 residues. The V and J ends lost 3 bases and 5 bases, in that order; junction bases with no gene match: 7. Study-wide results and limits: Of the V segments, some could not be distinguished, including TRBV6-2 and TRBV6-3, and were excluded.

Primers included in the PCR were 60 Vbeta and 13 Jbeta primers. Assay: immunoSEQ multiplex PCR; the TCRdb copy retains only in-frame clones and omits some. The sample yields some 84,000 clones, 63% seen once. V and J are TRBV5-6 and TRBJ2-5, with TRBD2 identical over 7 bases. The source material was PBMCs. This clonotype was obtained from a middle-aged woman in good health and CMV-seropositive. The CDR3 DNA reads TGTGCCAGCAGCTGGGAGGGGATGGGGGAGACCCAGTACTTC. This encodes CASSWEGMGETQYF.